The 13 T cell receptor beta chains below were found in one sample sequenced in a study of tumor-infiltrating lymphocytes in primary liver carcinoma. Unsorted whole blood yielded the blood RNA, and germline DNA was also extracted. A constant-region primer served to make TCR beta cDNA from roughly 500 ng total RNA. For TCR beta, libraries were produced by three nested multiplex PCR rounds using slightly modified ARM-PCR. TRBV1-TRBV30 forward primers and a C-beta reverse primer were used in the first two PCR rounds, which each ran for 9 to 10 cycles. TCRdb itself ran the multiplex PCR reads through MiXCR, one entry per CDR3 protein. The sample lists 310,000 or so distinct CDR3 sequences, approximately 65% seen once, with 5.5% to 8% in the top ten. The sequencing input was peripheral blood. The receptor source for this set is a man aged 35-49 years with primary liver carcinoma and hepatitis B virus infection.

The CDR3 DNA sequence: TGTGCCAGCAGCCCGGTGGGGGGGGGAGAGACCCAGTACTTC. It codes for CASSPVGGGETQYF. The chain links TRBV11-2 to TRBJ2-5; 7 bases line up with TRBD2. The CDR3 consists of 14 residues. The junction had 7 bases not matched to a gene; V was cut back by 5 bases and J by 4 bases. Germline lookup yields CDR1 SGHAT and CDR2 FQNNGV.

The CDR3 sequence: CASSRDPFAGTQYF. The CDR3 DNA is TGTGCCAGCAGCCGGGACCCCTTTGCCGGGACGCAGTATTTT. The chain couples TRBV11-2 to TRBJ2-3; the D call may be TRBD1 or TRBD2 (5 bases each). The V and J ends lost 5 bases and 9 bases respectively, with 18 bases between them. This CDR3 comprises 14 residues. Germline assignment: CDR1 SGHAT and CDR2 FQNNGV. Drawing the rest from reference TRBV11-2 and TRBJ2-3, the complete variable domain is EAGVAQSPRYKIIEKRQSVAFWCNPISGHATLYWYQQILGQGPKLLIQFQNNGVVDDSQLPKDRFSAERLKGVDSTLKIQPAKLEDSAVYLCASSRDPFAGTQYFGPGTRLTVL.

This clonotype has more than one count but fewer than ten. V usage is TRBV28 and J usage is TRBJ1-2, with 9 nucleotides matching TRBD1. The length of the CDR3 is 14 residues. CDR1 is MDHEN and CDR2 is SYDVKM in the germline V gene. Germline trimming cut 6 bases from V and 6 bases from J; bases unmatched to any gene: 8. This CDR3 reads CASRPFTGGDGYTF. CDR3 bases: TGTGCCAGCAGGCCGTTCACAGGGGGCGATGGCTACACCTTC.

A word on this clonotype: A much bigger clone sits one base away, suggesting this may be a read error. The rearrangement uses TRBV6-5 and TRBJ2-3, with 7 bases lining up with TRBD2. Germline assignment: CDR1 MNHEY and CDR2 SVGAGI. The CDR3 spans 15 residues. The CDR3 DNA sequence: TGTGCCAACAGTTACTATAGCGGGAGCACAGATACGCAGTATTTT. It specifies CANSYYSGSTDTQYF.

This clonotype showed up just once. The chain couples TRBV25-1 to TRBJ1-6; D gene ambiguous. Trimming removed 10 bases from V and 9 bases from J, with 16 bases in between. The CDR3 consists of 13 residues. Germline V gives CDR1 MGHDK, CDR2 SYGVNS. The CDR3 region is CATRRGASSPLHF. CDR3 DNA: TGTGCCACCAGGCGGGGAGCCAGTTCACCCCTCCACTTT. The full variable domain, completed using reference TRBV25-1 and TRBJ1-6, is EADIYQTPRYLVIGTGKKITLECSQTMGHDKMYWYQQDPGMELHLIHYSYGVNSTEKGDLSSESTVSRIRTEHFPLTLESARPSHTSQYLCATRRGASSPLHFGNGTRLTVT.

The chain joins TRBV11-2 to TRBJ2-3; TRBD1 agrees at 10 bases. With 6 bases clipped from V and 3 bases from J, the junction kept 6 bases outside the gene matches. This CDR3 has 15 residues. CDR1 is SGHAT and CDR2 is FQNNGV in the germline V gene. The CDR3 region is CASSPMDRGTDTQYF. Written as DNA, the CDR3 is TGTGCCAGCAGTCCTATGGACAGGGGGACAGATACGCAGTATTTT. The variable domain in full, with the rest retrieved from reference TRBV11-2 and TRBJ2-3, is EAGVAQSPRYKIIEKRQSVAFWCNPISGHATLYWYQQILGQGPKLLIQFQNNGVVDDSQLPKDRFSAERLKGVDSTLKIQPAKLEDSAVYLCASSPMDRGTDTQYFGPGTRLTVL.

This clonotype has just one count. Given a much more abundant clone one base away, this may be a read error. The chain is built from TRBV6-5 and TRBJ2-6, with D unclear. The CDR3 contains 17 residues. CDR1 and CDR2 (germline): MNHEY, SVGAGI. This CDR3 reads CANSYSQFHSGANVLTF. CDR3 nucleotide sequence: TGTGCCAACAGTTACTCGCAGTTTCACTCTGGGGCCAACGTCCTGACTTTC.

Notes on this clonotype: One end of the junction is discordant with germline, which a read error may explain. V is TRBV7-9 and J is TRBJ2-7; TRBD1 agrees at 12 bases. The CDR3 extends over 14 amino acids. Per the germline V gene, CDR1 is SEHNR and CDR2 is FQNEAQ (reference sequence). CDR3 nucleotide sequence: TGTGCCAGCAGCGGGACAGGGGGCGCAGAGACCCAGCACTTC. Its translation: CASSGTGGAETQHF.

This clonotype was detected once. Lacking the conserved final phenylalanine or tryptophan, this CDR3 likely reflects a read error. The CDR3 here is CASSSYPGTHQKTQYS. CDR3 sequence (DNA): TGTGCCAGCAGCTCGTACCCGGGGACTCACCAAAAGACCCAGTACTCC. This rearrangement joins TRBV5-5 to TRBJ2-5, with D possibly being TRBD2 (6 bases). The V gene's germline CDR1 is SGHKS and CDR2 YYEKEE (reference sequence). This CDR3 region has 16 residues.

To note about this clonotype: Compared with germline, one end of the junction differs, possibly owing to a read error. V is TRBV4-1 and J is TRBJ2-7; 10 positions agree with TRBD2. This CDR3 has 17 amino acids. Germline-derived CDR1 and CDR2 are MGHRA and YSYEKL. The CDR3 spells CSSSHASGRGADYEQYF. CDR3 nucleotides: TGCTCCAGCAGCCATGCCAGCGGGAGGGGAGCGGACTACGAGCAGTACTTC.

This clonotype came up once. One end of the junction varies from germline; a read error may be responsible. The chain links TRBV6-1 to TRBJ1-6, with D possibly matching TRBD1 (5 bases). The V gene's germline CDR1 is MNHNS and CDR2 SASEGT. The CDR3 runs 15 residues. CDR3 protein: CANSERGPCNSPLHF. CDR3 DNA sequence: TGTGCCAACAGTGAAAGGGGACCCTGTAATTCACCCCTCCACTTT.

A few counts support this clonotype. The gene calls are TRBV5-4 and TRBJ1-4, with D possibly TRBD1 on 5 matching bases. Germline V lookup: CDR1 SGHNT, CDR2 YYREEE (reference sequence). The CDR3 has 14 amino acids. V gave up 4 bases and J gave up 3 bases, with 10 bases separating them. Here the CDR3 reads CASSPSGPNEKLFF. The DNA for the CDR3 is TGTGCCAGCAGCCCATCGGGGCCTAATGAAAAACTGTTTTTT.

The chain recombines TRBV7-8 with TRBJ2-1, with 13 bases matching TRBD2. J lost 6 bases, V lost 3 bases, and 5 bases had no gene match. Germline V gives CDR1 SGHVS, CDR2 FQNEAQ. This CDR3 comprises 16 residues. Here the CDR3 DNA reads TGTGCCAGCAGCTTGACTAGCGGGAGGCGATTCAATGAGCAGTTCTTC. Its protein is CASSLTSGRRFNEQFF. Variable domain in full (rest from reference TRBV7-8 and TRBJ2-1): GAGVSQSPRYKVAKRGQDVALRCDPISGHVSLFWYQQALGQGPEFLTYFQNEAQLDKSGLPSDRFFAERPEGSVSTLKIQRTQQEDSAVYLCASSLTSGRRFNEQFFGPGTRLTVL.